These T cell receptor beta chains were read from a single sample in a study of blood T cell repertoires in COVID-19. The repertoire was sequenced with immunoSEQ multiplex PCR; TCRdb's copy has only in-frame clones and lacks some. Altogether roughly 80,000 clones are present, 84% being singletons, with the ten largest covering approximately 3.3%. Specimen: peripheral blood. The receptors come from a man over 45 with acute or convalescent COVID-19. Each CDR3 is given with its conserved first and last residue. A D gene is named only where the DNA matches it firmly. Where a row states a size, it is once, few, many or the class of an expanded clone; other rows omit it.

D,V,J,size,length,DNA,CDR3
.,TRBV7-9,TRBJ2-2,.,16,TGTGCCAGCAGCTTATCCCCAGGGACGAACACCGGGGAGCTGTTTTTT,CASSLSPGTNTGELFF
.,TRBV4-1,TRBJ2-1,.,14,TGCGCCAGCAGCCAACTACCTTCCTACAATGAGCAGTTCTTC,CASSQLPSYNEQFF
.,TRBV6-5,TRBJ2-2,.,13,TGTGCCAGCAGATCACAGGGCACCGGGGAGCTGTTTTTT,CASRSQGTGELFF
.,TRBV6-6,TRBJ1-2,.,14,TGTGCCAGCAGTCACCGACAGTCCCCCAAGAGCTACACCTTC,CASSHRQSPKSYTF
.,TRBV19,TRBJ2-1,.,14,TGTGCCAGTAGTATTTACGGGGGGCACAATGAGCAGTTCTTC,CASSIYGGHNEQFF
.,TRBV7-9,TRBJ2-2,.,14,TGTGCCAGCAGCCCGACAGGGAACACCGGGGAGCTGTTTTTT,CASSPTGNTGELFF
.,TRBV28,TRBJ1-4,few,14,TGTGCCAGCATCTCCGGAGGGACCAATGAAAAACTGTTTTTT,CASISGGTNEKLFF
TRBD1,TRBV30,TRBJ1-1,few,14,TGTGCCTGGAGTGTACTCGTAGGGGGCGCGTCGGCTTTCTTT,CAWSVLVGGASAFF
.,TRBV18,TRBJ2-7,once,15,TGTGCCAGCTCACCTCCGAGGACAGCCTCCTACGAGCAGTACTTC,CASSPPRTASYEQYF
TRBD2,TRBV6-2/TRBV6-3,TRBJ2-7,.,15,TGTGCCAGCAGTTACTCACAGGCGGGAGCGTACGAGCAGTACTTC,CASSYSQAGAYEQYF
TRBD1,TRBV18,TRBJ1-6,.,17,TGTGCCAGCTCACAGAGACAGGACAGGGCTAATAATTCACCCCTCCACTTT,CASSQRQDRANNSPLHF
.,TRBV7-9,TRBJ1-2,.,16,TGTGCCAGCAGCTTCCCTGCGACAGGCGAGAACTATGGCTACACCTTC,CASSFPATGENYGYTF
.,TRBV10-3,TRBJ1-5,.,16,TGTGCCATCAGTGAGTCAGGGCCAGGGAACAATCAGCCCCAGCATTTT,CAISESGPGNNQPQHF
.,TRBV11-2,TRBJ1-2,.,13,TGTGCCAGCAGTAACCGGGGGAGCAGGGCCACCCACTTC,CASSNRGSRATHF
.,TRBV5-8,TRBJ2-3,.,13,TGTGCCAGCAGCCTGAGAGGAGCGCATACGCAGTATTTT,CASSLRGAHTQYF
.,TRBV7-2,TRBJ2-1,.,17,TGTGCCAGCAGCGGGCCGGGGATCAAAACTGTCTACAATGAGCAGTTCTTC,CASSGPGIKTVYNEQFF
TRBD1,TRBV7-9,TRBJ1-2,.,14,TGTGCCAGCAGCAAAGACAGGGCGGGCTATGGCTACACCTTC,CASSKDRAGYGYTF
.,TRBV11-1,TRBJ2-5,.,16,TGTGCCAGCAGCTTACCTACAGGGTTGGGCCAAGAGACCCAGTACTTC,CASSLPTGLGQETQYF
.,TRBV15,TRBJ2-7,.,15,TGTGCCACCAGCAGAGAAGGGGGTTGGGGGTACGAGCAGTACTTC,CATSREGGWGYEQYF
TRBD1,TRBV24-1,TRBJ1-1,.,13,TGTGCCACCAGGGACAGGACGAACACTGAAGCTTTCTTT,CATRDRTNTEAFF
TRBD1,TRBV6-6,TRBJ1-1,.,16,TGTGCCAGCAGGCCCGGGACAGGGGGGTCGAACACTGAAGCTTTCTTT,CASRPGTGGSNTEAFF
.,TRBV6-6,TRBJ1-2,.,15,TGTGCCAGCAGTCCCCCACAGGGTTTTTTGCGAGGCTACACCTTC,CASSPPQGFLRGYTF
TRBD2,TRBV4-3,TRBJ2-1,.,15,TGCGCCAGCAGCCAACTCCTAGCGGGAAACAATGAGCAGTTCTTC,CASSQLLAGNNEQFF
.,TRBV5-1,TRBJ1-4,.,14,TGCGCCAGCACCACCGGAGGAACTAATGAAAAACTGTTTTTT,CASTTGGTNEKLFF
TRBD1,TRBV5-1,TRBJ1-2,.,13,TGCGCCAGCAGCCCACGACAGGGTCGGGGCTACACCTTC,CASSPRQGRGYTF
TRBD1,TRBV11-2,TRBJ1-4,.,13,TGTGCCAGCAGCTTCCCGACAGGGAAAAAACTGTTTTTT,CASSFPTGKKLFF
.,TRBV20-1,TRBJ2-7,.,10,TGCAGTGCCCTAAATTACGAGCAGTACTTC,CSALNYEQYF
.,TRBV5-4,TRBJ1-1,.,16,TGTGCCAGCAGCTTGGGGTCAGGGACTCGGTACACTGAAGCTTTCTTT,CASSLGSGTRYTEAFF
.,TRBV2,TRBJ1-4,once,12,TGTGCCAGCACCCGGAGGGGTGAAAAACTGTTTTTT,CASTRRGEKLFF
TRBD2,TRBV14,TRBJ2-3,.,21,TGTGCCAGCAGCCACCCATACGGGATCGCCGGGACTAGCAAGATGGCAGATACGCAGTATTTT,CASSHPYGIAGTSKMADTQYF
TRBD2,TRBV7-6,TRBJ2-3,.,17,TGTGCCAGCAGCTTAATCTTCCTAGCGGGGAGCACAGATACGCAGTATTTT,CASSLIFLAGSTDTQYF
TRBD2,TRBV7-9,TRBJ2-7,.,16,TGTGCCAGCAGCACCGGACTAGCGGGGGGTTCCTACGAGCAGTACTTC,CASSTGLAGGSYEQYF
.,TRBV12-3/TRBV12-4,TRBJ2-5,.,13,TGTGCCAGCAGTTTGGGGGCCCCAGAGACCCAGTACTTC,CASSLGAPETQYF
.,TRBV19,TRBJ1-3,.,15,TGTGCCAGTAGTCCCCAACAGGGAGTCGGGGACACCATATATTTT,CASSPQQGVGDTIYF
.,TRBV19,TRBJ1-2,.,18,TGTGCCAGTAGTCCGGGGGGAAGGAGGGATTGGACTAACTATGGCTACACCTTC,CASSPGGRRDWTNYGYTF
TRBD1,TRBV11-2,TRBJ2-7,.,12,TGTGCCGCTGGGACAGACTCCTACGAGCAGTACTTC,CAAGTDSYEQYF
TRBD1,TRBV11-2,TRBJ2-1,.,15,TGTGCCAGCAGCCCGTGGACAGGGGCGAGCAATGAGCAGTTCTTC,CASSPWTGASNEQFF
.,TRBV7-9,TRBJ1-2,.,16,TGTGCCAGCAGCTTAGGGCCGAGGGCCTCCCACGAGGGCTACACCTTC,CASSLGPRASHEGYTF
.,TRBV3-1/TRBV3-2,TRBJ1-6,.,16,TGTGCCAGCAGCCAAAACTTAGGACAGACGAATTCACCCCTCCACTTT,CASSQNLGQTNSPLHF
TRBD1,TRBV18,TRBJ1-5,once,18,TGTGCCAGCTCACCGGGACAGGGGGCGGTGTATAGCAATCAGCCCCAGCATTTT,CASSPGQGAVYSNQPQHF
TRBD2,TRBV3-1/TRBV3-2,TRBJ2-3,once,15,TGTGCCAGCAGCCGCCATCTAGCGGACACAGATACGCAGTATTTT,CASSRHLADTDTQYF
TRBD1,TRBV5-4,TRBJ1-2,few,14,TGTGCCAGCAGCCCAGGGACAGAAACTTATGGCTACACCTTC,CASSPGTETYGYTF
TRBD2,TRBV5-4,TRBJ2-7,.,15,TGTGCCAGCAGCTTACTAGCGGGAGAGCCGTACGAGCAGTACTTC,CASSLLAGEPYEQYF
.,TRBV4-1,TRBJ1-1,.,14,TGCGCCAGCAGCCAATCAGGGGCCGGCACTGAAGCTTTCTTT,CASSQSGAGTEAFF
TRBD1,TRBV2,TRBJ2-7,few,12,TGTGCCAGCAGGGCAGGGGGCAACGAGCAGTACTTC,CASRAGGNEQYF
TRBD2,TRBV9,TRBJ2-4,.,15,TGTGCCAGCAGCAGGACTAGCGGGGTCGAAAACATTCAGTACTTC,CASSRTSGVENIQYF
TRBD1,TRBV5-1,TRBJ2-3,.,17,TGCGCCAGCAGCTCCGTCCCGGGACAGGGCTCCACAGATACGCAGTATTTT,CASSSVPGQGSTDTQYF
TRBD1,TRBV30,TRBJ2-5,few,12,TGTGCCTGGTCAGGGGGCACAGAGACCCAGTACTTC,CAWSGGTETQYF
TRBD1,TRBV27,TRBJ1-5,.,15,TGTGCCAGCAGTTTCGGGACAGGGGGCAATCAGCCCCAGCATTTT,CASSFGTGGNQPQHF
.,TRBV5-6,TRBJ1-1,.,15,TGTGCCAGCACCCCTTACGACAGGATGAACACTGAAGCTTTCTTT,CASTPYDRMNTEAFF
.,TRBV6-2/TRBV6-3,TRBJ1-1,.,14,TGTGCCAGCAGCCCGGGCGGGGCGAACACTGAAGCTTTCTTT,CASSPGGANTEAFF
.,TRBV4-1,TRBJ1-6,many,18,TGCGCCAGCAGCCAAGATAGGGAGGGGTCGGGATATAATTCACCCCTCCACTTT,CASSQDREGSGYNSPLHF
.,TRBV9,TRBJ2-5,.,12,TGTGCCAGCAGCGTAGGTCGGGAGACCCAGTACTTC,CASSVGRETQYF
.,TRBV11-2,TRBJ2-3,few,12,TGTGCCAGCAGCCTTCAGGGGCGTCCGCAGTATTTT,CASSLQGRPQYF
.,TRBV12-3/TRBV12-4,TRBJ1-2,.,13,TGTGCCAGCAGTCCCACAGGGTCGGTTGGCTACACCTTC,CASSPTGSVGYTF
.,TRBV6-4,TRBJ1-1,.,14,TGTGCCAGCAGTCCCAGCGTAATGAACACTGAAGCTTTCTTT,CASSPSVMNTEAFF
TRBD2,TRBV15,TRBJ2-3,once,16,TGTGCCACCAGCACCACACTAGCGGGAGATGGAGATACGCAGTATTTT,CATSTTLAGDGDTQYF
TRBD2,TRBV9,TRBJ2-1,once,18,TGTGCCAGCAGCCTCCGACTAGCGGGGGGGAGCTCCTACAATGAGCAGTTCTTC,CASSLRLAGGSSYNEQFF
TRBD2,TRBV7-6,TRBJ2-5,.,15,TGTGCCAGCAACGAAATCGGACTAGCCCAAGAGACCCAGTACTTC,CASNEIGLAQETQYF
TRBD1,TRBV11-3,TRBJ2-7,.,16,TGTGCCAGCAGCTCCAAGGCCGGGACAGACCCCTACGAGCAGTACTTC,CASSSKAGTDPYEQYF